This T cell receptor beta chain was sequenced for a study of radiotherapy plus CTLA-4 blockade in lung cancer. Focal radiation was given together with CTLA-4 blockade (ipilimumab) to patients with chemo-refractory metastatic non-small-cell lung cancer. As regards this clone: Antigen unknown.

Profiling relied on immunoSEQ multiplex PCR, and the TCRdb table lists in-frame clones only, not all of them. The data show 75,000 to 100,000 clones, about four fifths seen once. Findings and caveats of the study: Radiotherapy plus ipilimumab was followed by expansion in blood of tumor-derived TCR clones.

The germline CDR1 and CDR2 sequences are SGHDN and FVKESK. The CDR3 has 14 residues. Unmatched junction bases numbered 6, after V lost 3 bases and J lost 7 bases. The genes are TRBV14 and TRBJ2-7, with 10 bases that match TRBD1. The sequence derives from a human donor with non-small cell lung cancer who had a partial response to radiotherapy plus ipilimumab. Some clones in this sample may be carry-over from other donors' samples. Here the sequenced sample was peripheral blood, taken from a patient treated with radiotherapy plus ipilimumab. The CDR3 sequence: CASSQTGGSREQYF. As DNA, the CDR3 is TGTGCCAGCAGCCAGACAGGGGGCTCGCGGGAGCAGTACTTC. The full variable domain, rest sourced from reference TRBV14 and TRBJ2-7, is EAGVTQFPSHSVIEKGQTVTLRCDPISGHDNLYWYRRVMGKEIKFLLHFVKESKQDESGMPNNRFLAERTGGTYSTLKVQPAELEDSGVYFCASSQTGGSREQYFGPGTRLTVT.